This T cell receptor beta chain is drawn from a study of beta chain features in type 1 diabetes. Findings and limits, study-wide: Shorter TCRB CDR3s, moderately but significantly so, were found in Type 1 diabetes patients in all four CD4+ subsets.

Every bit of the isolated RNA underwent reverse transcription, so sequencing read expressed TCRB transcripts. Data came from immunoSEQ multiplex PCR; TCRdb stores just in-frame clones and leaves some out. The sample comprises hundreds of thousands of clones, around an eighth of which are singletons, and 0.03% to 0.04% rests with the top ten. Staining for CD45RO/CCR7/CD25/CD127/CD95/CD27 allowed sorting of CD4+ naive, central memory, regulatory and stem cell-like memory cells. Purity exceeded 95% in all sorted populations. This clone appeared a few times. Its antigen is currently unknown. V shed 3 bases and J shed 0 bases, with 6 bases lying between them. Per germline, CDR1 SNHLY and CDR2 FYNNEI. The CDR3 extends over 14 amino acids.

The chain joins TRBV2 to TRBJ1-3; a weak D match, TRBD1 (5 bases). The sequence derives from a young man with type 1 diabetes. Sequencing was performed on naive CD4+ T cells from blood. This CDR3 reads CASSDDSSGNTIYF. As DNA, the CDR3 is TGTGCCAGCAGTGATGACAGCTCTGGAAACACCATATATTTT.